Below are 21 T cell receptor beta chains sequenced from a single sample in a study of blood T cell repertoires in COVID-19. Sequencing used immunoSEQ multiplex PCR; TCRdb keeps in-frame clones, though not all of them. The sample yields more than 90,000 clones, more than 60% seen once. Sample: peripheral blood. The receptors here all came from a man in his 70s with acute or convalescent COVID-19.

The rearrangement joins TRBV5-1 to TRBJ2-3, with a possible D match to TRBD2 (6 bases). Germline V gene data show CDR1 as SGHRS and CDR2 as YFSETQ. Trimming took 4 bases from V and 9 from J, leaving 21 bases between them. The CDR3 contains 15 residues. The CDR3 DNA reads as TGCGCCAGCAGCCCTCGGGACTCCCCGCGCGGGACGCAGTATTTT. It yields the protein CASSPRDSPRGTQYF.

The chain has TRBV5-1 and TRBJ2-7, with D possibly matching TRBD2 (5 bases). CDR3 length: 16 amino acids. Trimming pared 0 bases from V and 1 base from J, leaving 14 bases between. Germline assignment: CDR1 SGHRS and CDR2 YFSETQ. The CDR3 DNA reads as TGCGCCAGCAGCTTGGGCGGGCGCACGGGATCCTACGAGCAGTACTTC. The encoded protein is CASSLGGRTGSYEQYF. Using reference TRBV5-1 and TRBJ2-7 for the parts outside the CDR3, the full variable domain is KAGVTQTPRYLIKTRGQQVTLSCSPISGHRSVSWYQQTPGQGLQFLFEYFSETQRNKGNFPGRFSGRQFSNSRSEMNVSTLELGDSALYLCASSLGGRTGSYEQYFGPGTRLTVT.

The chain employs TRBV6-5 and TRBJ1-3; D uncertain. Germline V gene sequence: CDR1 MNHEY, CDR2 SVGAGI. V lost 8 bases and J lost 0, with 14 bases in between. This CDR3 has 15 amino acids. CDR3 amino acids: CASQVAAFSGNTIYF. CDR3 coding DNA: TGTGCCAGCCAGGTCGCCGCCTTCTCTGGAAACACCATATATTTT.

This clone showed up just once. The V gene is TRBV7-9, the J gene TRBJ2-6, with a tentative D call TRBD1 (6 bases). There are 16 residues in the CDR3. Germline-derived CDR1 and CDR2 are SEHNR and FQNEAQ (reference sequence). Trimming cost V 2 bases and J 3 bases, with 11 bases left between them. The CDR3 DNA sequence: TGTGCCAGCAGCTTACAAGGGGGTTATGGGGCCAACGTCCTGACTTTC. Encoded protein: CASSLQGGYGANVLTF.

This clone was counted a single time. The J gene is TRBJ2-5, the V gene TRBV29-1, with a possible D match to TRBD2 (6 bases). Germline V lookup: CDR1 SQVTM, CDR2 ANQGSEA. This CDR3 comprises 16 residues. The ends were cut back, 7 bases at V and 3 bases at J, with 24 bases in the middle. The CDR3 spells CSDVGWGGWNKETQYF. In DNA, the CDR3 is TGCAGCGACGTGGGGTGGGGAGGTTGGAACAAAGAGACCCAGTACTTC.

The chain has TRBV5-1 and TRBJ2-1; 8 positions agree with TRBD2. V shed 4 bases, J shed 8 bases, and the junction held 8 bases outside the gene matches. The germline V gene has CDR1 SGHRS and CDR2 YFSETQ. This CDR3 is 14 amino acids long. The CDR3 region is CASSPGTRGDEQFF. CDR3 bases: TGCGCCAGCAGCCCAGGGACTAGGGGCGATGAGCAGTTCTTC. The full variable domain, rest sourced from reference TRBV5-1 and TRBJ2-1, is KAGVTQTPRYLIKTRGQQVTLSCSPISGHRSVSWYQQTPGQGLQFLFEYFSETQRNKGNFPGRFSGRQFSNSRSEMNVSTLELGDSALYLCASSPGTRGDEQFFGPGTRLTVL.

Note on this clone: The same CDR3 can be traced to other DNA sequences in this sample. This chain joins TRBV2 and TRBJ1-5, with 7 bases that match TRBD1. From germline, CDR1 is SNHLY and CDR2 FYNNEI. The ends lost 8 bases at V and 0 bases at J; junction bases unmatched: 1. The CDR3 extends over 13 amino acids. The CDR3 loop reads CASRDSSNQPQHF. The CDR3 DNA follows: TGTGCCAGCCGGGACAGTAGCAATCAGCCCCAGCATTTT.

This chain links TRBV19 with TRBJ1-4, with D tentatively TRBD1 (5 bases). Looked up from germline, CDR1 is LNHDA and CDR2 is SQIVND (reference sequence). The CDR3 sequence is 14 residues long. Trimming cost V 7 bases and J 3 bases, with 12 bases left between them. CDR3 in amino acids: CASNTGTSNEKLFF. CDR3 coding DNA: TGTGCCAGTAATACGGGGACTTCTAATGAAAAACTGTTTTTT. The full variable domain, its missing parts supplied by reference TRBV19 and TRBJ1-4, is DGGITQSPKYLFRKEGQNVTLSCEQNLNHDAMYWYRQDPGQGLRLIYYSQIVNDFQKGDIAEGYSVSREKKESFPLTVTSAQKNPTAFYLCASNTGTSNEKLFFGSGTQLSVL.

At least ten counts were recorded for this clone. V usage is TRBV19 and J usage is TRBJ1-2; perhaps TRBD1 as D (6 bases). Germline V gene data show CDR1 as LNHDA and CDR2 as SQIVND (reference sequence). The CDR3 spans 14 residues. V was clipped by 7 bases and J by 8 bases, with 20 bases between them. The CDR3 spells CASNSQGPVKGYTF. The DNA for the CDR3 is TGTGCCAGTAACTCACAGGGCCCAGTGAAGGGCTACACCTTC.

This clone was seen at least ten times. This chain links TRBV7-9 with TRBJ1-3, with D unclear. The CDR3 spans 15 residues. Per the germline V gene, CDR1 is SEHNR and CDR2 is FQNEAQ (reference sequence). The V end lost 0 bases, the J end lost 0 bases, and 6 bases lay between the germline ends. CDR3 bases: TGTGCCAGCAGCTTAGCGGGCAGCTCTGGAAACACCATATATTTT. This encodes CASSLAGSSGNTIYF. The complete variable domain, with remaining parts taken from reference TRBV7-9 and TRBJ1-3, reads DTGVSQNPRHKITKRGQNVTFRCDPISEHNRLYWYRQTLGQGPEFLTYFQNEAQLEKSRLLSDRFSAERPKGSFSTLEIQRTEQGDSAMYLCASSLAGSSGNTIYFGEGSWLTVV.

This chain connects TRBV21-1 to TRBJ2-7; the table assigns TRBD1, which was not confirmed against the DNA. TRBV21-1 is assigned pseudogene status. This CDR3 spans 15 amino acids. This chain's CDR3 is CASSKMGTGMGEQYF. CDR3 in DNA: TGTGCCAGCAGCAAAATGGGGACAGGTATGGGAGAGCAGTACTTC.

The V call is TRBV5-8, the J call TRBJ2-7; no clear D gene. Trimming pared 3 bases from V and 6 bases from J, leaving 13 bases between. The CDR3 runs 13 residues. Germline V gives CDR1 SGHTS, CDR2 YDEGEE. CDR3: CASSSIKNREQYF. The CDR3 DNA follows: TGTGCCAGCAGCTCTATTAAGAATCGCGAGCAGTACTTC.

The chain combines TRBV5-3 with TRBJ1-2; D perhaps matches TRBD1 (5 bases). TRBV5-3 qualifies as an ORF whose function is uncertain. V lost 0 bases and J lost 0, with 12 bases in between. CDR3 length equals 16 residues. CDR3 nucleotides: TGTGCCAGAAGCTTGGCGGCCGGCAGGGCTAACTATGGCTACACCTTC. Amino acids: CARSLAAGRANYGYTF.

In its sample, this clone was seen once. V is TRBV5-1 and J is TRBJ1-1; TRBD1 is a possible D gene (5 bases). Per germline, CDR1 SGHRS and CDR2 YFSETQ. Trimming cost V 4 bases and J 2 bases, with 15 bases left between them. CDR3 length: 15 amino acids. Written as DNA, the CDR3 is TGCGCCAGCAGCGGCGGGACCGGAAGAAACACTGAAGCTTTCTTT. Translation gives CASSGGTGRNTEAFF.

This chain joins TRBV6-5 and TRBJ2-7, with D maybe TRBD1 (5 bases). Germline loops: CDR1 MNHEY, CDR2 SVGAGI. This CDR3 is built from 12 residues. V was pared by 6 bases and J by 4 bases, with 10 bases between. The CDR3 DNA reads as TGTGCCAGCAGCAGTGACAGTTACGAGCAGTACTTC. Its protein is CASSSDSYEQYF.

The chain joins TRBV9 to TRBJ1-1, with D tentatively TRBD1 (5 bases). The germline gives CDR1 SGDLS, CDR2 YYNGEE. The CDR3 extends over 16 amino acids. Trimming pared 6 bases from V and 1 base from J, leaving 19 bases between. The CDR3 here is CASTGGGIGRNTEAFF. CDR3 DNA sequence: TGTGCCAGCACCGGCGGGGGTATAGGGAGGAACACTGAAGCTTTCTTT.

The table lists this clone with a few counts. CDR3 DNA: TGTGCCAGCAGCCTCCGGCGGGAGGGCACCGGGGAGCTGTTTTTT. It specifies CASSLRREGTGELFF. V and J are TRBV4-2 and TRBJ2-2; TRBD2 matches at 9 bases. The germline V gene encodes CDR1 LGHNA and CDR2 YNFKEQ. The CDR3 has 15 amino acids. With 4 bases clipped from V and 4 bases from J, the junction kept 4 bases outside the gene matches.

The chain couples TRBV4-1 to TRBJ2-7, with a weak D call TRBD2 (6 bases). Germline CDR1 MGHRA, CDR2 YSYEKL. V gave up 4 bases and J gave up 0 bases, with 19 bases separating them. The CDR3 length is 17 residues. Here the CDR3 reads CASSPLVPGVSSYEQYF. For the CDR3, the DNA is TGCGCCAGCAGCCCACTTGTACCGGGGGTGAGCTCCTACGAGCAGTACTTC.

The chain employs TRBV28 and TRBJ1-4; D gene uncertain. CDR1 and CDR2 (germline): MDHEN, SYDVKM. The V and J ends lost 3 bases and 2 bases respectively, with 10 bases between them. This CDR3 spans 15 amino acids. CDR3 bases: TGTGCCAGCAGTTTTCCGATCAGGACTAATGAAAAACTGTTTTTT. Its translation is CASSFPIRTNEKLFF.

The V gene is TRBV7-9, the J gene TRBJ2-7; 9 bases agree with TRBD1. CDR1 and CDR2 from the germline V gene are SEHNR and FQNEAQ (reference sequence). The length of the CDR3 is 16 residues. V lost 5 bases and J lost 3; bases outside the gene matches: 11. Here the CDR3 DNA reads TGTGCCAGCAGCAAAGATGTGGGACAGGGCATCTACGAGCAGTACTTC. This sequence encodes CASSKDVGQGIYEQYF. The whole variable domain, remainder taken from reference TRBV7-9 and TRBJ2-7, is DTGVSQNPRHKITKRGQNVTFRCDPISEHNRLYWYRQTLGQGPEFLTYFQNEAQLEKSRLLSDRFSAERPKGSFSTLEIQRTEQGDSAMYLCASSKDVGQGIYEQYFGPGTRLTVT.

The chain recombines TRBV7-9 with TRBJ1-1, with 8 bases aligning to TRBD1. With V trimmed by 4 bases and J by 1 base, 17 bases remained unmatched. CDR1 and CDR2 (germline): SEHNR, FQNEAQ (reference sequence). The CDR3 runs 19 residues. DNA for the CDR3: TGTGCCAGCAGCTACCCCGGTTTTCAGGGGGCCCAGGGGAACACTGAAGCTTTCTTT. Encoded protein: CASSYPGFQGAQGNTEAFF.